The clone carrying this TCR beta chain was recorded only once. The target antigen is unknown. CDR1 LNHDA and CDR2 SQIVND come from the germline V gene (reference sequence). The CDR3 extends over 16 amino acids. Germline trimming cut 7 bases from V and 1 base from J; bases unmatched to any gene: 7. These data are taken from a study of beta chain features in type 1 diabetes. Study summary: The patient and healthy donor groups were comparable for age, gender and cell yields. General study results and limits: cDNA sequencing could over-represent cells with high TCR expression. The similarity of naive, central memory and Treg TCRB repertoires appeared greater among patients than among healthy donors. Shortening that was moderate but significant affected the TCRB CDR3s of Type 1 diabetes patients in all four CD4+ subsets.

Every isolated RNA sample was fully reverse transcribed, so sequencing captured expressed TCRB transcripts. Data came from immunoSEQ multiplex PCR; TCRdb stores just in-frame clones and leaves some out. The sample consists of 20,000 to 30,000 clones, about 52% of them appearing once. This TCR came from a man younger than 40 with type 1 diabetes. This chain connects TRBV19 to TRBJ1-3; TRBD1 matches 10 bases. Sequencing input: stem cell memory CD4+ T cells from blood. CDR3 DNA sequence: TGTGCCAGTACCCAGGACAGGGGGAGATCTGGAAACACCATATATTTT. Encoded protein: CASTQDRGRSGNTIYF.